The clone carrying this TCR beta chain occurred many times. Its specificity is not known. Time point specified: persistent/refractory GD, antithyroid drugs over 5 years with positive TRAb. Preparation of the TCR library used RNA extracted from PBMCs. An endocrinology department in Xi'an, China, supplied the patients. This CDR3 is 14 amino acids long. Germline values: CDR1 SGHAT, CDR2 FQNNGV. V dropped 0 bases and J dropped 0 bases, with 6 bases sitting between them. Libraries of TCR beta came from iRepertoire HTBI primers plus Arm-PCR of CDR3 regions. TCRdb passed the multiplex PCR reads through MiXCR, listing each CDR3 protein once. The sample records 300,000 or so distinct CDR3 sequences, roughly a fifth being singletons. The data stem from a study of regulatory T cells in long-lasting Graves disease. Points from the study as a whole: Persistent patients had a count of shared public clonotypes (2,741) that exceeded that of new patients (approximately 920).

The sample in question was peripheral blood mononuclear cells (PBMCs), obtained when the disease was refractory, from a patient treated with antithyroid drugs. V usage is TRBV11-2 and J usage is TRBJ2-7, with D uncertain. The receptor's source is a female donor with Graves disease. CDR3 amino acids: CASSLERHSYEQYF. The CDR3, as DNA: TGTGCCAGCAGCTTAGAACGACACTCCTACGAGCAGTACTTC.